A single sample gave rise to the 10 T cell receptor beta chains below, sequenced in a study of Ad26.COV2.S vaccination and SARS-CoV-2 variants. The treatment is: approximately 18 received Ad26.COV2.S at low or high dose, single or two shots; about 5 received placebo; per-sample allocation not given. The investigators took samples on day 63 after the first vaccine or placebo injection. Produced via immunoSEQ multiplex PCR; TCRdb's table is partial and in-frame only. The data show about 350,000 clones, 85% seen once. This sample comprised peripheral blood, obtained in a trial of Ad26.COV2.S vaccine versus placebo. Receptors originate from a person aged 18 to 59 who received the Ad26.COV2.S COVID-19 vaccine or a placebo.

The J gene is TRBJ1-1, the V gene TRBV27; 7 bases are shared with TRBD1. V dropped 6 bases and J dropped 0; count of bases not matched to a gene: 10. CDR1 and CDR2 from the germline V gene are MNHEY and SMNVEV (reference sequence). CDR3 length equals 16 residues. The CDR3 here is CASRQKPGQMNTEAFF. The CDR3 coding sequence is TGTGCCAGCAGGCAGAAACCGGGACAGATGAACACTGAAGCTTTCTTT.

This clone was recorded once. The genes are TRBV5-8 and TRBJ2-2; no reliable D call. CDR1 SGHTS and CDR2 YDEGEE come from the germline V gene. The length of the CDR3 is 15 residues. The V end was cut by 0 bases, the J end by 4 bases, with 10 bases between. The CDR3 DNA is TGTGCCAGCAGCTTGGAACGTAGTATCACCGGGGAGCTGTTTTTT. It encodes CASSLERSITGELFF.

The J gene is TRBJ1-6, the V gene TRBV28; D unresolved. Germline V gene lookup returns CDR1 MDHEN and CDR2 SYDVKM. The ends were cut back, 4 bases at V and 5 bases at J, with 12 bases in the middle. CDR3 length: 15 residues. The CDR3 DNA sequence: TGTGCCAGCAGTTGGGCTCAGCGGGATAATTCACCCCTCCACTTT. The encoded protein is CASSWAQRDNSPLHF. The full variable domain, in which reference TRBV28 and TRBJ1-6 provide the parts outside the CDR3, is DVKVTQSSRYLVKRTGEKVFLECVQDMDHENMFWYRQDPGLGLRLIYFSYDVKMKEKGDIPEGYSVSREKKERFSLILESASTNQTSMYLCASSWAQRDNSPLHFGNGTRLTVT.

In this sample, this clone turned up a few times. The V and J genes are TRBV12-5 and TRBJ1-5, with D perhaps matching TRBD1 (5 bases). The CDR3 is 16 residues long. V was pared by 6 bases and J by 0 bases, with 15 bases between. Germline CDR1 is LGHNT and CDR2 is FRNRAP. The CDR3 bases are TGTGCTAGTGGCTCGGAGACAGACCATAGCAATCAGCCCCAGCATTTT. Its translation is CASGSETDHSNQPQHF.

This clone was picked up many times. The chain employs TRBV7-6 and TRBJ2-7; maybe TRBD1 (6 bases). Germline V gene data show CDR1 as SGHVS and CDR2 as FNYEAQ. Trimming stripped 1 base from V and 3 bases from J, with 10 bases between. The CDR3 length is 14 residues. As DNA, the CDR3 is TGTGCCAGCAGCTTAGGGACAGAGGACTACGAGCAGTACTTC. It specifies CASSLGTEDYEQYF.

The rearrangement links TRBV5-1 to TRBJ2-7; the match to TRBD2 covers 7 bases. The V gene end was trimmed by 2 bases and the J gene end by 2 bases; junction bases not matched to a gene: 13. Germline assignment: CDR1 SGHRS and CDR2 YFSETQ. CDR3 size: 17 residues. CDR3 in DNA: TGCGCCAGCAGCTTAGACCTCCTGCGGGAGTCGCCCTACGAGCAGTACTTC. Translation: CASSLDLLRESPYEQYF.

The chain links TRBV11-3 to TRBJ2-7; a weak D match, TRBD1 (6 bases). CDR1 is SGHNT and CDR2 is YENEEA in the germline V gene. This CDR3 is 14 amino acids long. Trimming took 9 bases from V and 0 from J, leaving 15 bases between them. CDR3 loop: CARPFVGASYEQYF. CDR3 nucleotide sequence: TGTGCCAGGCCCTTCGTGGGGGCCTCCTACGAGCAGTACTTC.

The chain joins TRBV30 to TRBJ2-7; tentatively, D is TRBD2 (5 bases). This CDR3 has 13 amino acids. Germline V gene sequence: CDR1 GTSNPN, CDR2 SVGIG (reference sequence). Trimming stripped 2 bases from V and 6 bases from J, with 14 bases between. The CDR3 here is CAWSTPGSSEQYF. As DNA, the CDR3 is TGTGCCTGGAGTACCCCGGGGAGCTCCGAGCAGTACTTC.

The rearrangement uses TRBV6-5 and TRBJ2-1, with 10 bases lining up with TRBD2. CDR1 and CDR2 from the germline V gene are MNHEY and SVGAGI. This CDR3 spans 15 amino acids. The junction had 4 bases not matched to a gene; V was cut back by 6 bases and J by 2 bases. CDR3 region: CASRRLAGPYNEQFF. The CDR3 DNA reads as TGTGCCAGCAGAAGACTAGCGGGCCCCTACAATGAGCAGTTCTTC.

V gene TRBV19 combines with J gene TRBJ1-5; 9 bases agree with TRBD1. The CDR3 is made up of 15 amino acids. The germline gives CDR1 LNHDA, CDR2 SQIVND (reference sequence). V was clipped by 9 bases and J by 6 bases; unmatched bases: 12. The CDR3, as DNA: TGTGCCAGGTACCGGGACAGGGCGAGCGGTCAGCCCCAGCATTTT. It translates to CARYRDRASGQPQHF.